This TCR beta chain is from a study of CD4 T cells in relation to SARS-CoV-2 and coronaviruses. Background on the study: The HLA restriction of the shared crossreactive spike epitopes was mapped.

The unexposed donors gave CD4+ T cells in about 2010-2018, prior to COVID-19. Trimming removed 5 bases at V and 3 bases at J, with 4 bases between. The CDR3 covers 11 residues. Germline assignment: CDR1 SNHLY and CDR2 FYNNEI. Concerning this clone itself: Its antigen is not identified.

Data came from immunoSEQ multiplex PCR; TCRdb stores just in-frame clones and leaves some out. In the table there are about 64,000 clones, about 94% of which are singletons. Whole-study results and caveats: Monoreactive clones expanded significantly more to SARS-CoV-2 than crossreactive clones did. Roughly 69% of donors had memory CD4+ clonotypes crossrecognizing SARS-CoV-2 and common cold coronavirus spike.

The material sequenced was naive CD4+ T cells from PBMCs. Subset defined: naive CD4+ T cells isolated by negative enrichment. This clonotype was sampled from a human donor in good health. The genes are TRBV2 and TRBJ2-5; D is ambiguous. Here the CDR3 reads CASSLKETQYF. The CDR3 DNA is TGTGCCAGCAGTCTAAAAGAGACCCAGTACTTC.